The 26 T cell receptor beta chains below all came from one sample that was sequenced in a study of a mutant IDH1 vaccine in newly diagnosed glioma. For these receptors, no antigen is known. Generated by immunoSEQ multiplex PCR, the TCRdb table keeps only in-frame clones and is missing some. The sample contains about 59,000 clones, 83% of which appear only once. Time point meaning: week 47, end of study. Topical imiquimod was applied with each vaccine dose, which held 300 ug of mutant IDH1 20-mer peptide. Sequencing used PBMCs, obtained from a glioma patient whose treatment included an IDH1 peptide vaccine. Receptors originate from a man aged 30 to 39 with glioma.

The chain uses TRBV19 and TRBJ1-2, with D possibly being TRBD1 (5 bases). CDR3 length equals 14 residues. Germline V gives CDR1 LNHDA, CDR2 SQIVND (reference sequence). Trimming took off 1 base at V and 5 bases at J, with 11 bases between the two ends. CDR3 residues: CASSIVGTGYGYTF. The CDR3 DNA sequence: TGTGCCAGTAGTATAGTAGGGACTGGTTATGGCTACACCTTC.

V gene TRBV19 combines with J gene TRBJ1-4; D possibly corresponds to TRBD1 (6 bases). Germline loops: CDR1 LNHDA, CDR2 SQIVND (reference sequence). This CDR3 comprises 19 residues. Trimming cost V 5 bases and J 2 bases, with 24 bases left between them. This CDR3 reads CASSLYRDPLSPTNEKLFF. The CDR3 DNA reads TGTGCCAGTAGTCTCTACAGGGATCCCCTTTCCCCCACTAATGAAAAACTGTTTTTT.

V is TRBV19 and J is TRBJ2-7, with a possible D match to TRBD2 (5 bases). V lost 6 bases and J 3 bases, leaving 15 bases between the germline ends. CDR3 length: 14 residues. Germline CDR1 reads LNHDA; CDR2 reads SQIVND (reference sequence). The CDR3 coding sequence is TGTGCCAGTAGCTCGGTCCACGGGGTCTACGAGCAGTACTTC. It yields the protein CASSSVHGVYEQYF.

The rearrangement links TRBV9 to TRBJ2-1, with 7 bases lining up with TRBD1. J gave up 2 bases and V 4 bases, and 9 bases lay outside the gene matches. Looked up from germline, CDR1 is SGDLS and CDR2 is YYNGEE. The CDR3 is 16 amino acids. In DNA form, the CDR3 reads TGTGCCAGCAGCCTAGAACCGGGACAGCCCTACAATGAGCAGTTCTTC. Amino acid sequence: CASSLEPGQPYNEQFF.

The chain employs TRBV27 and TRBJ2-1; 9 bases match TRBD1. Germline CDR1 MNHEY, CDR2 SMNVEV (reference sequence). This CDR3 has 15 amino acids. Unmatched junction bases numbered 3, after V lost 3 bases and J lost 3 bases. The CDR3, as DNA: TGTGCCAGCAGTTTCTTGGGACAGGGCTACAATGAGCAGTTCTTC. Its translation is CASSFLGQGYNEQFF.

This chain links TRBV11-3 with TRBJ1-2; D gene uncertain. Germline V lookup: CDR1 SGHNT, CDR2 YENEEA. CDR3 size: 13 residues. The CDR3 sequence is CANNLATNYGYTF. CDR3 nucleotides: TGTGCGAATAATCTGGCCACTAACTATGGCTACACCTTC.

The chain employs TRBV9 and TRBJ1-4, with TRBD1 as a possible D gene (6 bases). The length of the CDR3 is 15 residues. Trimming left V 4 bases short and J 5 bases short, with 15 bases between. Germline CDR1 is SGDLS and CDR2 is YYNGEE. In nucleotides, the CDR3 is TGTGCCAGCAGCTTCGGAGGGGGATGGAATGAAAAACTGTTTTTT. It encodes CASSFGGGWNEKLFF.

V and J are TRBV11-2 and TRBJ1-2, with TRBD1 as a possible D gene (6 bases). This CDR3 has 13 residues. The germline V gene encodes CDR1 SGHAT and CDR2 FQNNGV. The V end was cut by 5 bases, the J end by 8 bases, with 15 bases between. This CDR3 reads CASSPNRDRGYTF. CDR3 DNA: TGTGCCAGCAGCCCGAACAGGGATCGCGGCTACACCTTC.

The CDR3 sequence is CASSDLTGGEYNEQFF. The CDR3 DNA is TGTGCCAGCAGTGACCTGACCGGGGGGGAGTACAATGAGCAGTTCTTC. J is TRBJ2-1 and V is TRBV25-1; 8 bases align to TRBD2. Trimming at V came to 3 bases and at J to 4 bases, leaving 8 bases not matched to a gene. The CDR3 sequence is 16 residues long. CDR1 and CDR2 (germline): MGHDK, SYGVNS.

Only a few counts were recorded for this clone. The same CDR3 also results from other DNA sequences found in this sample. This chain connects TRBV19 to TRBJ1-3; D gene unclear. The CDR3 covers 14 residues. Trimming shortened V by 3 bases and J by 0 bases, and 6 bases separated the two germline ends. Germline V gene data show CDR1 as LNHDA and CDR2 as SQIVND (reference sequence). CDR3: CASSMTSSGNTIYF. The DNA for the CDR3 is TGTGCCAGTAGTATGACTAGCTCTGGAAACACCATATATTTT.

The chain recombines TRBV2 with TRBJ2-7; 8 bases align to TRBD1. V lost 11 bases to trimming and J lost 6 bases; unmatched junction nucleotides: 15. From germline, CDR1 is SNHLY and CDR2 FYNNEI. The CDR3 sequence is 14 residues long. The CDR3 is CAVSIGQGLGEQYF. DNA of the CDR3: TGTGCCGTTTCGATAGGACAGGGTCTCGGCGAGCAGTACTTC.

This clone was counted only a few times. The rearrangement uses TRBV4-1 and TRBJ2-2; tentative D call: TRBD1 (5 bases). The CDR3 is 16 residues long. CDR1 is MGHRA, CDR2 YSYEKL, per germline. Trimming pared 1 base from V and 3 bases from J, leaving 12 bases between. CDR3 sequence reads: CASSQALSRDTGELFF. In nucleotides, the CDR3 is TGCGCCAGCAGCCAAGCCCTCAGCAGGGACACCGGGGAGCTGTTTTTT.

The chain is built from TRBV7-8 and TRBJ1-2; no clear D. V was trimmed by 0 bases and J by 5 bases, leaving 7 bases between them. From germline, CDR1 is SGHVS and CDR2 FQNEAQ. The CDR3 extends over 13 amino acids. The CDR3: CASSLAVSYGYTF. CDR3 bases: TGTGCCAGCAGCTTAGCGGTCTCATATGGCTACACCTTC. The whole variable domain, remainder taken from reference TRBV7-8 and TRBJ1-2, is GAGVSQSPRYKVAKRGQDVALRCDPISGHVSLFWYQQALGQGPEFLTYFQNEAQLDKSGLPSDRFFAERPEGSVSTLKIQRTQQEDSAVYLCASSLAVSYGYTFGSGTRLTVV.

The chain links TRBV25-1 to TRBJ2-2; 7 positions match TRBD1. The germline gives CDR1 MGHDK, CDR2 SYGVNS. The CDR3 is made up of 13 amino acids. The ends lost 7 bases at V and 4 bases at J; junction bases unmatched: 3. CDR3 DNA: TGTGCCAGCACCTACAGGGGCACCGGGGAGCTGTTTTTT. Translation gives CASTYRGTGELFF.

V gene TRBV4-1 combines with J gene TRBJ2-1, with D perhaps TRBD1 (6 bases). V was pared by 3 bases and J by 3 bases, with 15 bases between. The CDR3 spans 16 residues. Germline V gene sequence: CDR1 MGHRA, CDR2 YSYEKL. The chain's CDR3 is CASSHTGQKNYNEQFF. The DNA for the CDR3 is TGCGCCAGCAGCCACACCGGACAGAAAAACTACAATGAGCAGTTCTTC.

The chain couples TRBV5-4 to TRBJ1-6; possible D gene TRBD1, 6 bases. Germline values: CDR1 SGHNT, CDR2 YYREEE (reference sequence). The V and J ends lost 5 bases and 9 bases respectively, with 15 bases between them. This CDR3 is 14 amino acids long. This CDR3 is CASRPTGSGSPLHF. DNA of the CDR3: TGTGCCAGCAGGCCCACAGGGTCCGGTTCACCCCTCCACTTT. The full variable domain, in which reference TRBV5-4 and TRBJ1-6 provide the parts outside the CDR3, is ETGVTQSPTHLIKTRGQQVTLRCSSQSGHNTVSWYQQALGQGPQFIFQYYREEENGRGNFPPRFSGLQFPNYSSELNVNALELDDSALYLCASRPTGSGSPLHFGNGTRLTVT.

The chain employs TRBV6-5 and TRBJ1-2; TRBD1 is a possible D gene (6 bases). The CDR3 length is 14 residues. The V gene's germline CDR1 is MNHEY and CDR2 SVGAGI. V was cut by 5 bases and J by 2 bases, with 12 bases left in between. CDR3 protein: CASSPRQENYGYTF. The CDR3 coding sequence is TGTGCCAGCAGTCCCCGACAGGAAAACTATGGCTACACCTTC.

This chain joins TRBV11-2 and TRBJ1-6; no clear D. The CDR3 extends over 15 amino acids. Trimming cost V 1 base and J 1 base, with 5 bases left between them. Per germline, CDR1 SGHAT and CDR2 FQNNGV. Here the CDR3 DNA reads TGTGCCAGCAGCTTAGGGGAATCCTATAATTCACCCCTCCACTTT. Its protein is CASSLGESYNSPLHF.

The V call is TRBV2, the J call TRBJ1-4; unclear D gene. The ends were cut back, 1 base at V and 1 base at J, with 7 bases in the middle. Germline loops: CDR1 SNHLY, CDR2 FYNNEI. The CDR3 has 15 residues. The CDR3 bases are TGTGCCAGCAGTGAAGGATGGTTAACTAATGAAAAACTGTTTTTT. It specifies CASSEGWLTNEKLFF.

V and J are TRBV30 and TRBJ2-7; D possibly corresponds to TRBD1 (5 bases). This CDR3 spans 13 amino acids. Trimming removed 3 bases from V and 3 bases from J, with 12 bases in between. Germline lookup yields CDR1 GTSNPN and CDR2 SVGIG (reference sequence). CDR3 amino acids: CAWSSGQFYEQYF. Written as DNA, the CDR3 is TGTGCCTGGAGCTCAGGGCAATTCTACGAGCAGTACTTC.

This chain links TRBV5-5 with TRBJ1-1; tentative D call: TRBD1 (6 bases). The V end lost 4 bases, the J end lost 4 bases, and 11 bases lay between the germline ends. Germline lookup yields CDR1 SGHKS and CDR2 YYEKEE (reference sequence). This CDR3 is built from 13 residues. The CDR3: CASSPTGTTEAFF. The CDR3 DNA reads as TGTGCCAGCAGCCCAACAGGGACCACTGAAGCTTTCTTT.

The genes are TRBV5-6 and TRBJ2-7, with 7 bases that match TRBD1. Germline loops: CDR1 SGHDT, CDR2 YYEEEE. V shed 6 bases and J 3 bases; nucleotides not matched to a gene: 6. The length of the CDR3 is 13 residues. CDR3 region: CASTSDRIYEQYF. The CDR3 coding sequence is TGTGCCAGCACCTCGGACAGGATCTACGAGCAGTACTTC.

The rearrangement uses TRBV10-2 and TRBJ2-5, with 14 bases identical to TRBD2. V was pared by 6 bases and J by 5 bases, with 5 bases of the junction left unmatched. CDR1 and CDR2 (germline): WSHSY, SAAADI. There are 15 residues in the CDR3. CDR3 amino acids: CASRTSGGAGETQYF. The DNA of the CDR3 is TGCGCCAGCAGGACTAGCGGGGGGGCTGGGGAGACCCAGTACTTC.

V usage is TRBV6-1 and J usage is TRBJ2-3, with 10 bases fitting TRBD2. The CDR3 is 15 residues long. V was clipped by 6 bases and J by 6 bases; unmatched bases: 9. Germline V gene lookup returns CDR1 MNHNS and CDR2 SASEGT. The CDR3 DNA reads as TGTGCCAGCAGGCCCTTCCTAGCGGGGGACGATACGCAGTATTTT. Encoded protein: CASRPFLAGDDTQYF.

The CDR3 sequence: CASSPGTGADYGYTF. The CDR3 region has the DNA TGTGCCAGCAGCCCCGGGACAGGGGCCGACTATGGCTACACCTTC. The chain joins TRBV11-3 to TRBJ1-2; 10 nucleotides line up with TRBD1. This CDR3 is 15 amino acids long. The germline V gene has CDR1 SGHNT and CDR2 YENEEA. The V and J ends lost 5 bases and 3 bases, in that order; junction bases with no gene match: 6.

About this clone itself: The junction differs from germline at one of its ends, possibly a read error. This chain connects TRBV10-2 to TRBJ2-4; TRBD2 matches at 13 bases. The germline V gene encodes CDR1 WSHSY and CDR2 SAAADI. The CDR3 is made up of 20 amino acids. The CDR3 region is CASSEGTGLAGALAKNIQHF. The CDR3 nucleotides are TGCGCCAGCAGTGAAGGGACCGGACTAGCGGGGGCCCTAGCCAAAAACATTCAGCACTTC.